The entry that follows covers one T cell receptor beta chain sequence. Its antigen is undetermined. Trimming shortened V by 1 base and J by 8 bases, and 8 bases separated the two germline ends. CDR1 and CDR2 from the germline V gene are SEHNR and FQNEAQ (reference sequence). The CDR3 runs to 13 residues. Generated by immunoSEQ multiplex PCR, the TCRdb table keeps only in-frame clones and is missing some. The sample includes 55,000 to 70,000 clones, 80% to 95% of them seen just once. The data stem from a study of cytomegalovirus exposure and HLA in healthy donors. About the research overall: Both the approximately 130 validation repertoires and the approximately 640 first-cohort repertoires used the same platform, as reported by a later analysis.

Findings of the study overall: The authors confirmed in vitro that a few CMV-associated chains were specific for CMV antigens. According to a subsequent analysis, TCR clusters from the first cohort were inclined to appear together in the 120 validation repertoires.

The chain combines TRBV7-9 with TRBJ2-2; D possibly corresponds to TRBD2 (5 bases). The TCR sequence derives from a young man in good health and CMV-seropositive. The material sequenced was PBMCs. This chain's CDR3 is CASSLGTAGELFF. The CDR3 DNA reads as TGTGCCAGCAGCTTAGGGACTGCTGGGGAGCTGTTTTTT.